Below are 9 T cell receptor beta chains sequenced from a single sample in a study of tumor-infiltrating lymphocytes in primary liver carcinoma. With a constant-region primer, TCR beta cDNA was made from about 0.5 ug of total RNA. Three nested multiplex PCR rounds, a slightly modified ARM-PCR, produced the libraries for TCR beta. Running 9 to 11 cycles apiece, the first two PCR rounds relied on TRBV1-TRBV30 forward primers together with a C-beta reverse primer. TCRdb reprocessed the multiplex PCR reads with MiXCR, giving one entry per CDR3 protein. The sample has under 45,000 distinct CDR3 sequences, roughly 74% seen once. Investigators took RNA and DNA out together from 20-30 mg of unsorted bulk tissue. Material: liver tumor tissue from sampling region 4. The subset: tumor region T4, right-lateral pole. The receptor source for this set is a man in his forties or fifties with primary liver carcinoma and hepatitis B virus infection.

To note about this clonotype: One junction end does not reproduce the germline sequence, and a read error may be involved. Here the CDR3 reads CAGSFGQTLGTEAFF. The CDR3 DNA reads TGTGCAGGCAGCTTCGGACAGACCTTGGGGACTGAAGCCTTCTTT. The chain employs TRBV11-1 and TRBJ1-1, with D perhaps matching TRBD1 (6 bases). The germline gives CDR1 SGHAT, CDR2 FQDESV (reference sequence). The CDR3 sequence is 15 residues long.

Notes on this clonotype: Because it lacks the conserved phenylalanine or tryptophan at the end, this CDR3 is likely a read error. The DNA is omitted, as the CDR3 cannot be located on it reliably, and the CDR3 follows TCRdb's listing. The chain combines TRBV5-5 with TRBJ2-4; the table's D gene call, TRBD2, was not cross checked with the DNA. Germline CDR1 SGHKS, CDR2 YYEKEE (reference sequence). From its first to its last residue, the CDR3 has 19 amino acids. The CDR3 protein is CASSLGLAGGSTVKNIQYL.

In regard to this clonotype: Without the conserved terminal phenylalanine or tryptophan, this CDR3 likely stems from a read error. The chain joins TRBV12-3 or TRBV12-4 to TRBJ2-3; 9 bases agree with TRBD1. The CDR3 has 16 residues. The CDR3 region is CASSFDGTGTTDMQYY. CDR3 nucleotide sequence: TGTGCCAGCAGTTTTGACGGGACAGGGACCACAGATATGCAGTATTAT.

Notes on this clonotype: The junction and the germline gene differ at one end; a read error may be behind it. The chain is built from TRBV28 and TRBJ2-1; D not certain. The V gene's germline CDR1 is MDHEN and CDR2 SYDVKM. CDR3 length: 12 amino acids. CDR3 bases: TGTGCCAACTCCCAGCTGAACAATGGGCAGTTCTTC. Its translation is CANSQLNNGQFF.

To note about this clonotype: The germline gene is not matched at one end of the junction; a read error may be the cause. The rearrangement links TRBV2 to TRBJ2-3; D call uncertain. Germline values: CDR1 SNHLY, CDR2 FYNNEI. The CDR3 totals 11 residues. The CDR3 DNA is TGTGCTAGCAGTTTCGAAGGTATGCAGTATTTT. This gives the protein CASSFEGMQYF.

Points on this clonotype: This may be a read error: a much more frequent sequence differs by one nucleotide. The genes are TRBV18 and TRBJ2-1; the D call may be TRBD1 or TRBD2 (5 bases each). The germline V gene encodes CDR1 KGHSH and CDR2 LQKENI. The CDR3 has 15 amino acids. DNA of the CDR3: TGTACCAGCTCACCACTCGGGACGACCCTCAATGAGCAGTTCTTC. It encodes CTSSPLGTTLNEQFF. Full variable domain (remainder filled in from reference TRBV18 and TRBJ2-1): NAGVMQNPRHLVRRRGQEARLRCSPMKGHSHVYWYRQLPEEGLKFMVYLQKENIIDESGMPKERFSAEFPKEGPSILRIQQVVRGDSAAYFCTSSPLGTTLNEQFFGPGTRLTVL.

Turning to this clonotype: A single base separates this from a much larger clone, so it may be a read error. This rearrangement joins TRBV18 to TRBJ2-3; perhaps TRBD1 as D (6 bases). CDR3 length: 16 residues. In germline, CDR1 is KGHSH, CDR2 LQKENI. The V gene lost 4 bases and the J gene lost 1 base, with 15 bases spanning the gap. CDR3 residues: CASSHRQDMGTDTQYF. The CDR3 nucleotides are TGTGCCAGCTCACACCGACAGGACATGGGCACAGATACGCAGTATTTT. Supplemented by reference TRBV18 and TRBJ2-3, the full variable domain reads NAGVMQNPRHLVRRRGQEARLRCSPMKGHSHVYWYRQLPEEGLKFMVYLQKENIIDESGMPKERFSAEFPKEGPSILRIQQVVRGDSAAYFCASSHRQDMGTDTQYFGPGTRLTVL.

As regards this clonotype: Possible read error: a much larger clone is one base away. The V call is TRBV7-8, the J call TRBJ1-1; perhaps TRBD1 as D (6 bases). The CDR3 extends over 12 amino acids. Germline lookup yields CDR1 SGHVS and CDR2 FQNEAQ. DNA for the CDR3: TGTGCCAGCAGCTTGGGGGCGGGTGAAGTTTCCTTT. Its translation: CASSLGAGEVSF.

This clonotype has just one count. The V and J genes are TRBV10-2 and TRBJ2-7; 9 bases map to TRBD1. The CDR3 covers 14 residues. V shed 5 bases and J 7 bases; nucleotides not matched to a gene: 9. The V gene's germline CDR1 is WSHSY and CDR2 SAAADI. The CDR3 reads CASSSTGGRDEQYF. The CDR3 nucleotides read TGCGCCAGCAGTTCCACAGGGGGCCGGGATGAGCAGTACTTC.